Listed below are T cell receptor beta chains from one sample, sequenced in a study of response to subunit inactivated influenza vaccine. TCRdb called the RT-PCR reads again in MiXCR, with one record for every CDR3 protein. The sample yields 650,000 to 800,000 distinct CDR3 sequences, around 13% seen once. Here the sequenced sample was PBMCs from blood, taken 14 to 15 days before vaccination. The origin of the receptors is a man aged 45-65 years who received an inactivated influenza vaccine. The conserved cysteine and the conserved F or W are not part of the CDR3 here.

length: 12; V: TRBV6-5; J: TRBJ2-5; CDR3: ASSYRERRETQY
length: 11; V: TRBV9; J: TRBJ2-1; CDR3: ASSVQDNREQF
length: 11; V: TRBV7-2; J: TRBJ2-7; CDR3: ASSSTGTYEQY
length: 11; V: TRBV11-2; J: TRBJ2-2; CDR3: ASSFGGPGELF
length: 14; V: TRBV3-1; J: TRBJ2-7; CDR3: ASSAGISGVFYEQY
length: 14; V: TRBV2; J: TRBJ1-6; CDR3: ASSVSSGGRNSPLH
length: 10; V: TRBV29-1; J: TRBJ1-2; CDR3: SVGITEHGYT
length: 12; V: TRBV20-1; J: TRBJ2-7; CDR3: SATRTGASYEQY
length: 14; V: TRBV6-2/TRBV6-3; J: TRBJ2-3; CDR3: ASSSRAGLPTDTQY
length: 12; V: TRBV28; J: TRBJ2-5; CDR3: ASSDRGLRETQY
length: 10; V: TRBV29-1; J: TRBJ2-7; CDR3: SVSRDSREQY
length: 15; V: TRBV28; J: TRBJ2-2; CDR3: ASSFGLTGVDTGELF
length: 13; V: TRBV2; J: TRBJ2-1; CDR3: ASSDQRGVLNEQF
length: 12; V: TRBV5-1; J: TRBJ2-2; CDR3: ASSFDPNTGELF
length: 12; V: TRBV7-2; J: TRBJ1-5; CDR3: ASSYPWGNQPQH
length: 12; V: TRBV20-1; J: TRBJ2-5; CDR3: SATWIAGAETQY